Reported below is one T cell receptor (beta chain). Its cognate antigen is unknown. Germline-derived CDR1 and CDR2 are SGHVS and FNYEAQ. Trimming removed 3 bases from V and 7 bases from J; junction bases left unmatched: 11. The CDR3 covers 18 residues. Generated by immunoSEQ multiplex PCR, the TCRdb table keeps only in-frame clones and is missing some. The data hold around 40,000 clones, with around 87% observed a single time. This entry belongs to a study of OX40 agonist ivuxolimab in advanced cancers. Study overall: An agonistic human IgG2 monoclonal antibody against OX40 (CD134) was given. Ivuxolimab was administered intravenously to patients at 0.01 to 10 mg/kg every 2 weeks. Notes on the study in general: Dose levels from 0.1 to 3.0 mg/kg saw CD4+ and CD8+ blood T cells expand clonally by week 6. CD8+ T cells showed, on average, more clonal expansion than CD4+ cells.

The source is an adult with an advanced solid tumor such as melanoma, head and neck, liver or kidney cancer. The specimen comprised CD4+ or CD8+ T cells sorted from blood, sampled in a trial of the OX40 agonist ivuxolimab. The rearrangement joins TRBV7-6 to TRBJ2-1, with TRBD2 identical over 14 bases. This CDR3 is CASSLPARTSGRRNEQFF. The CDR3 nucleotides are TGTGCCAGCAGCTTGCCTGCCAGGACTAGCGGGAGGAGGAATGAGCAGTTCTTC.